This T cell receptor beta chain comes out of a study of T cell responses to AZD1222 COVID-19 vaccine. Study-level results: Clonal diversity may have been underestimated in mostly white British donors. The peak T cell response came first, and repertoires were sampled only after it.

To note about this clone: No antigen is known for it.

The CDR3 loop spans 20 amino acids. Germline CDR1 is MNHEY and CDR2 is SMNVEV (reference sequence). The V segment lost 5 bases and the J segment 2 bases; nucleotides outside the gene matches: 21. Profiling relied on immunoSEQ multiplex PCR, and the TCRdb table lists in-frame clones only, not all of them. The sample gives 90,000 to 120,000 clones, 75% to 90% of which show up once; approximately 9% is in the top ten. Sequencing used peripheral blood, obtained on day 0 of AZD1222 vaccination. The chain joins TRBV27 to TRBJ1-1, with 9 bases aligning to TRBD1. The TCR comes from an adult in good health. Written as DNA, the CDR3 is TGTGCCAGCAGTCCACGGGGACAGGGTAGGTTTGGTCGTTTAAACACTGAAGCTTTCTTT. Amino acid sequence: CASSPRGQGRFGRLNTEAFF.